These 26 T cell receptor beta chains were sequenced from one sample in a study of regulatory T cells in long-lasting Graves disease. Arm-PCR of CDR3 regions with iRepertoire HTBI primers generated TCR beta libraries. TCRdb independently ran MiXCR on the multiplex PCR reads; one entry per CDR3 protein. The sample contains 530,000 or so distinct CDR3 sequences, approximately 13% of which appear only once. Time point of the sample: newly diagnosed GD, antithyroid drugs for less than 3 months. PBMC-extracted RNA yielded the TCR library. The same sample was also studied in work on T cells in Graves' hyperthyroidism and ophthalmopathy.

The sample consisted of peripheral blood mononuclear cells (PBMCs), taken at new diagnosis, from a patient treated with antithyroid drugs. The origin of the receptors is a young man with Graves disease.

This clonotype was seen repeatedly, ten times or more. The chain employs TRBV28 and TRBJ2-7, with 7 nucleotides matching TRBD2. Germline CDR1 MDHEN, CDR2 SYDVKM. The junction had 13 bases not matched to a gene; V was cut back by 6 bases and J by 5 bases. This CDR3 has 15 residues. Here the CDR3 reads CASSPRGTIGHEQYF. Written as DNA, the CDR3 is TGTGCCAGCAGCCCCCGCGGGACTATCGGTCACGAGCAGTACTTC.

This clonotype was counted many times. The chain recombines TRBV20-1 with TRBJ2-1, with 9 positions matching TRBD2. Germline values: CDR1 DFQATT, CDR2 SNEGSKA (reference sequence). J gave up 3 bases and V 1 base, and 7 bases lay outside the gene matches. This CDR3 contains 16 residues. CDR3 nucleotide sequence: TGCAGTGCTAGAGCGCGGACTAGCGACATCTACAATGAGCAGTTCTTC. Protein sequence: CSARARTSDIYNEQFF.

This clonotype was observed many times. This sequence joins TRBV25-1 and TRBJ1-1; D gene ambiguous. This CDR3 contains 14 residues. The V and J ends lost 5 bases and 0 bases respectively, with 10 bases between them. Per germline, CDR1 MGHDK and CDR2 SYGVNS. For the CDR3, the DNA is TGTGCCAGCAGTATGGGCCTCATGAACACTGAAGCTTTCTTT. This encodes CASSMGLMNTEAFF.

This clonotype occurred a few times. The chain employs TRBV14 and TRBJ2-7; a weak D match, TRBD2 (6 bases). This CDR3 is 12 amino acids long. Between the trimmed V and J ends, which lost 1 base and 9 bases, there was a span of 10 bases. CDR1 and CDR2 from the germline V gene are SGHDN and FVKESK. CDR3 in amino acids: CASSQGSEGQYF. CDR3 DNA sequence: TGTGCCAGCAGCCAAGGATCGGAGGGGCAGTACTTC.

V usage is TRBV12-5 and J usage is TRBJ2-2; D gene ambiguous. CDR3 length equals 13 residues. Germline CDR1 and CDR2: LGHNT and FRNRAP. V lost 8 bases to trimming and J lost 7 bases, with 14 bases between them. Here the CDR3 DNA reads TGTGCTAGTCTTTGGCAGCTACGCGGGGAGCTGTTTTTT. It encodes CASLWQLRGELFF.

Many counts were recorded for this clonotype. The V call is TRBV20-1, the J call TRBJ1-6; 9 nucleotides agree with TRBD1. With V trimmed by 6 bases and J by 9 bases, 6 bases remained unmatched. There are 13 residues in the CDR3. Germline CDR1 DFQATT, CDR2 SNEGSKA (reference sequence). The CDR3 DNA follows: TGCAGTGCGACACAGGGGGCGGGTTCACCCCTCCACTTT. It is translated as CSATQGAGSPLHF.

This clonotype was seen a single time. The chain employs TRBV5-1 and TRBJ2-7; no definite D call. The CDR3 runs 14 residues. Germline-derived CDR1 and CDR2 are SGHRS and YFSETQ. V shed 4 bases and J shed 4 bases, with 15 bases lying between them. The CDR3 DNA reads TGCGCCAGCAGCAGCCGAGGAATCAATTACGAGCAGTACTTC. Its translation: CASSSRGINYEQYF.

This clonotype was picked up a small number of times. The J gene is TRBJ2-1, the V gene TRBV6-2 or TRBV6-3; 7 nucleotides line up with TRBD2. This CDR3 contains 14 residues. The V and J ends lost 4 bases and 5 bases, in that order; junction bases with no gene match: 5. Germline CDR1 and CDR2: MNHEY and SVGEGT. This CDR3 is CASSSQRDHNEQFF. The CDR3 nucleotides read TGTGCCAGCAGTTCTCAGCGGGACCACAATGAGCAGTTCTTC.

This clonotype was recorded many times. This chain uses TRBV6-1 with TRBJ2-7; D gene ambiguous. Germline assignment: CDR1 MNHNS and CDR2 SASEGT. The CDR3 spans 12 residues. V was pared by 3 bases and J by 6 bases, with 9 bases between. The CDR3 sequence: CASSEAATEQYF. The CDR3 DNA reads as TGTGCCAGCAGTGAGGCTGCGACCGAGCAGTACTTC.

The table lists this clonotype with a few counts. The chain combines TRBV12-3 or TRBV12-4 with TRBJ2-1; maybe TRBD2 (7 bases). V was trimmed by 2 bases and J by 13 bases, leaving 21 bases between them. CDR3 length equals 15 residues. The CDR3 sequence: CASSLLGGQGYPQFF. The CDR3 DNA reads as TGTGCCAGCAGTTTACTGGGAGGGCAGGGGTACCCCCAGTTCTTC.

The table lists this clonotype with many counts. This chain connects TRBV27 to TRBJ1-6; a weak D match, TRBD1 (5 bases). V was pared by 5 bases and J by 7 bases, with 12 bases between. Looked up from germline, CDR1 is MNHEY and CDR2 is SMNVEV (reference sequence). The CDR3 is 14 amino acids. The CDR3: CASSTSKGNSPLHF. CDR3 bases: TGTGCCAGCAGTACGAGCAAGGGGAATTCACCCCTCCACTTT.

Notes on this clonotype: It may be a read error: a sequence one base away is much more abundant. The V and J genes are TRBV12-3 or TRBV12-4 and TRBJ2-5, with D maybe TRBD2 (5 bases). The CDR3 runs to 14 residues. V lost 6 bases and J 7 bases, leaving 18 bases between the germline ends. The CDR3 loop reads CASSRTGESGTQYF. In DNA, the CDR3 is TGTGCCAGCAGCCGAACCGGGGAGTCAGGGACCCAGTACTTC.

This clonotype was detected many times. The chain links TRBV10-2 to TRBJ2-7, with 7 bases identical to TRBD2. Losses at the gene ends were 2 bases for V and 1 base for J; bases not matched to a gene: 5. The germline gives CDR1 WSHSY, CDR2 SAAADI. This CDR3 spans 15 amino acids. The CDR3 sequence is CASSEVSGPSYEQYF. The DNA for the CDR3 is TGCGCCAGCAGTGAGGTTAGCGGGCCTTCCTACGAGCAGTACTTC.

This clonotype was counted many times. The chain links TRBV5-1 to TRBJ2-7; D unresolved. Trimming took 7 bases from V and 2 from J, leaving 10 bases between them. The CDR3 runs 12 residues. Germline V gives CDR1 SGHRS, CDR2 YFSETQ. This CDR3 reads CASLSPAYEQYF. CDR3 nucleotide sequence: TGCGCCAGCCTTTCACCCGCCTACGAGCAGTACTTC.

For this clonotype: A much more abundant neighbour one base away suggests this may be a read error. V and J are TRBV5-1 and TRBJ2-1, with TRBD1 matching over 7 bases. The CDR3 has 15 amino acids. From germline, CDR1 is SGHRS and CDR2 YFSETQ. CDR3 sequence (DNA): TGCGCCAGCAGCCCAACAGGGGAACGGGTCAATGAGCAGTCCTTC. Its protein is CASSPTGERVNEQSF.

This clonotype has ten or more counts. The chain recombines TRBV11-1 with TRBJ2-1, with 8 bases aligning to TRBD2. Losses at the gene ends were 5 bases for V and 3 bases for J; bases not matched to a gene: 9. The CDR3 length is 16 residues. Germline CDR1 SGHAT, CDR2 FQDESV (reference sequence). Written as DNA, the CDR3 is TGTGCCAGCAGCGTGCCTCGGGGGGGAGACTACAATGAGCAGTTCTTC. This codes for CASSVPRGGDYNEQFF.

The V call is TRBV7-9, the J call TRBJ2-1; weak D call: TRBD1 (6 bases). This CDR3 is 16 amino acids long. Trimming stripped 4 bases from V and 2 bases from J, with 15 bases between. From germline, CDR1 is SEHNR and CDR2 FQNEAQ (reference sequence). The CDR3 here is CASSSPWGPTYNEQFF. DNA for the CDR3: TGTGCCAGCAGCTCCCCGTGGGGGCCTACCTACAATGAGCAGTTCTTC.

In this sample, this clonotype turned up many times. This sequence joins TRBV3-1 and TRBJ1-1; the D is unclear. The V gene lost 0 bases and the J gene lost 4 bases, with 9 bases spanning the gap. The CDR3 totals 14 residues. CDR1 is LGHDT, CDR2 YNNKEL, per germline (reference sequence). DNA for the CDR3: TGTGCCAGCAGCCAAGAGGAACGGGCCACTGAAGCTTTCTTT. This gives the protein CASSQEERATEAFF. The full variable domain, completed using reference TRBV3-1 and TRBJ1-1, is DTAVSQTPKYLVTQMGNDKSIKCEQNLGHDTMYWYKQDSKKFLKIMFSYNNKELIINETVPNRFSPKSPDKAHLNLHINSLELGDSAVYFCASSQEERATEAFFGQGTRLTVV.

This clonotype was recorded many times. The chain couples TRBV5-1 to TRBJ2-2; tentative D call: TRBD1 (5 bases). Germline V gene sequence: CDR1 SGHRS, CDR2 YFSETQ. V lost 3 bases and J 7 bases, leaving 13 bases between the germline ends. The CDR3 extends over 14 amino acids. CDR3 nucleotide sequence: TGCGCCAGCAGCTCTGACAGAATATACGGGGAGCTGTTTTTT. Translated, it gives CASSSDRIYGELFF.

This clonotype was counted many times. The chain couples TRBV27 to TRBJ2-1; D gene ambiguous. Trimming took 5 bases from V and 0 from J, leaving 8 bases between them. The germline CDR1 and CDR2 sequences are MNHEY and SMNVEV (reference sequence). CDR3 length: 14 amino acids. The CDR3 coding sequence is TGTGCCAGCAGTGGGGTCGCCTCCTACAATGAGCAGTTCTTC. This sequence encodes CASSGVASYNEQFF.

The sample holds many counts of this clonotype. V is TRBV28 and J is TRBJ2-1; D might be TRBD1 or TRBD2, each matching 5 bases. The V gene's germline CDR1 is MDHEN and CDR2 SYDVKM. The V end was cut by 10 bases, the J end by 6 bases, with 25 bases between. CDR3 length: 16 amino acids. The CDR3 is CATDSSGDLGFNEQFF. CDR3 coding DNA: TGTGCCACCGATAGTAGTGGGGACCTAGGATTCAATGAGCAGTTCTTC. The entire variable domain, with the rest obtained from reference TRBV28 and TRBJ2-1, is as follows: DVKVTQSSRYLVKRTGEKVFLECVQDMDHENMFWYRQDPGLGLRLIYFSYDVKMKEKGDIPEGYSVSREKKERFSLILESASTNQTSMYLCATDSSGDLGFNEQFFGPGTRLTVL.

The chain employs TRBV10-2 and TRBJ2-1, with D uncertain. Trimming took 6 bases from V and 9 from J, leaving 9 bases between them. CDR3 length equals 11 residues. Looked up from germline, CDR1 is WSHSY and CDR2 is SAAADI. The chain's CDR3 is CASRHGVEQFF. The CDR3 nucleotides read TGCGCCAGCAGACACGGTGTTGAGCAGTTCTTC.

This clonotype has a count of ten or more. This chain connects TRBV6-1 to TRBJ1-4, with D perhaps matching TRBD1 (5 bases). This CDR3 is built from 15 residues. Germline CDR1 reads MNHNS; CDR2 reads SASEGT. Trimming stripped 7 bases from V and 7 bases from J, with 19 bases between. The CDR3: CASKLRDGGSEKLFF. The CDR3 DNA sequence: TGTGCCAGCAAACTTCGGGACGGAGGATCTGAAAAACTGTTTTTT.

There are many counts of this clonotype. The V gene is TRBV19, the J gene TRBJ1-5; no clear D gene. Per germline, CDR1 LNHDA and CDR2 SQIVND (reference sequence). Trimming removed 3 bases at V and 2 bases at J, with 8 bases between. The CDR3 length is 14 residues. CDR3 DNA sequence: TGTGCCAGTAGTATTGGGGTTGGCAATCAGCCCCAGCATTTT. It yields the protein CASSIGVGNQPQHF.

Remarks on this clonotype: A much larger clone sits a single nucleotide away, making a read error possible. The V and J genes are TRBV2 and TRBJ2-7; D is uncertain. TRBJ2-5 matches the DNA end more closely, so the J call is doubtful. The length of the CDR3 is 14 residues. Per the germline V gene, CDR1 is SNHLY and CDR2 is FYNNEI. CDR3 region: CTSSGSVRQETQYF. In DNA, the CDR3 is TGTACCAGCAGTGGTTCGGTCAGGCAAGAGACCCAGTACTTC.

The sample holds many counts of this clonotype. V usage is TRBV5-1 and J usage is TRBJ2-2, with D perhaps matching TRBD1 (6 bases). This CDR3 has 16 amino acids. The ends were cut back, 4 bases at V and 6 bases at J, with 19 bases in the middle. CDR1 is SGHRS, CDR2 YFSETQ, per germline. CDR3 region: CASSPGQTRLAGELFF. In DNA form, the CDR3 reads TGCGCCAGCAGCCCTGGACAGACCCGCCTAGCCGGGGAGCTGTTTTTT.